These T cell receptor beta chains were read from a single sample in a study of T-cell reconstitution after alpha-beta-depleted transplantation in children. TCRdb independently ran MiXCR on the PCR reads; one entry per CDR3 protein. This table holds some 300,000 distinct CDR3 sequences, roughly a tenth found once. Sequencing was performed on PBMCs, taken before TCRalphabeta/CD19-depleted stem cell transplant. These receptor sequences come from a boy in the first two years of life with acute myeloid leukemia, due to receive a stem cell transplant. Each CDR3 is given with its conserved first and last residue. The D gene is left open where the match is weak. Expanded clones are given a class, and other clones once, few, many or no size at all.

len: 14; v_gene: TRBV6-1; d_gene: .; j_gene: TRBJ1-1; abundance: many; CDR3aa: CASTRPGGLTEAFF; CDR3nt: TGTGCCAGCACCCGCCCCGGGGGGCTTACTGAAGCTTTCTTT
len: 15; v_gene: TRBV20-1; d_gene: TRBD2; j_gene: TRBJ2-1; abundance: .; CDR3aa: CSAQGLAGTYNEQFF; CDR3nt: TGCAGTGCCCAGGGACTAGCGGGCACCTACAATGAGCAGTTCTTC
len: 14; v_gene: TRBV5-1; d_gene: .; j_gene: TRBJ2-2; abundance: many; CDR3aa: CASSLALNTGELFF; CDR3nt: TGCGCCAGCAGCTTGGCCTTAAACACCGGGGAGCTGTTTTTT
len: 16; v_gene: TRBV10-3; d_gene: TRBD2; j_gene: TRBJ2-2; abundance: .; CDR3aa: CAISALLAGNTGELFF; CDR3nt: TGTGCCATCAGTGCACTACTAGCGGGGAACACCGGGGAGCTGTTTTTT
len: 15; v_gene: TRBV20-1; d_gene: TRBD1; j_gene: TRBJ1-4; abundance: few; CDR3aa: CSARDIRGLNEKLFF; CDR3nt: TGCAGTGCTAGAGACATCAGGGGGTTGAATGAAAAACTGTTTTTT
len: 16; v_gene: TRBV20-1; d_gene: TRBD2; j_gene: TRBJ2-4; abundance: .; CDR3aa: CSGSGAAAGGPNIQYF; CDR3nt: TGCAGTGGTAGCGGGGCCGCTGCGGGAGGCCCAAACATTCAGTACTTC
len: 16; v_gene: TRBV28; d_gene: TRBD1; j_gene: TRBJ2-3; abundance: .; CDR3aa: CASSLGRGRITDTQYF; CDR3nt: TGTGCCAGCAGTTTAGGCAGGGGGCGGATCACAGATACGCAGTATTTT
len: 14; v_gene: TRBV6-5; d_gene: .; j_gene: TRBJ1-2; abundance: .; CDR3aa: CASSFGPSFYGYTF; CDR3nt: TGTGCCAGCAGTTTCGGACCGAGCTTCTATGGCTACACCTTC
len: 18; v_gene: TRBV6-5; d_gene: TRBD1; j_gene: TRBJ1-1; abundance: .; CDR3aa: CASRPYFYLGTVNTEAFF; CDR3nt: TGTGCCAGCAGACCCTACTTCTACCTTGGGACAGTGAACACTGAAGCTTTCTTT
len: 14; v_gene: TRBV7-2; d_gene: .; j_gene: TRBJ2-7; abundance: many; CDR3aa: CASSLVRRDYEQYF; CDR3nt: TGTGCCAGCAGCTTAGTACGGCGGGACTACGAGCAGTACTTC
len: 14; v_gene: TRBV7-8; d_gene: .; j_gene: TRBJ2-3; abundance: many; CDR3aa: CASSPIGHTDTQYF; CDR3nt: TGTGCCAGCAGCCCGATCGGTCACACAGATACGCAGTATTTT
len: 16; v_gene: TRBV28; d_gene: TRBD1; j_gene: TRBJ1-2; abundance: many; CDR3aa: CASRHEPSTGDYGYTF; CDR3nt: TGTGCCAGCAGACACGAACCCTCGACAGGGGACTATGGCTACACCTTC
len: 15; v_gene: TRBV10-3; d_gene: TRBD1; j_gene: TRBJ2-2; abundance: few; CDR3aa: CAISERTGEVGELFF; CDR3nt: TGTGCCATCAGTGAAAGGACAGGGGAGGTCGGGGAGCTGTTTTTT
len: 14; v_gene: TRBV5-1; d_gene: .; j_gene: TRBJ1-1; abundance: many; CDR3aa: CASSLGEGSTEAFF; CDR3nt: TGCGCCAGCAGCTTGGGTGAAGGAAGCACTGAAGCTTTCTTT
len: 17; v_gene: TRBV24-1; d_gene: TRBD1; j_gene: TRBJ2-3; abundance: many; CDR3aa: CATSDSPTGVITDTQYF; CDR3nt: TGTGCCACCAGTGATTCCCCGACAGGGGTCATCACAGATACGCAGTATTTT
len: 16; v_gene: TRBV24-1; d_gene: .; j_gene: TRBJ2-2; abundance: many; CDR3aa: CATSDFGRGKTGELFF; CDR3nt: TGTGCCACCAGTGATTTCGGCAGGGGAAAGACCGGGGAGCTGTTTTTT
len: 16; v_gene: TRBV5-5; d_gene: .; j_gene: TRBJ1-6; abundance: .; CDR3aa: CASSFSQGFYNSPLHF; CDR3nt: TGTGCCAGCAGCTTTTCACAGGGTTTTTATAATTCACCCCTCCACTTT
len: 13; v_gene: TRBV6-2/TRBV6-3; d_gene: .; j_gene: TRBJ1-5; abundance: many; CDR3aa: CASSYPPRQPQHF; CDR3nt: TGTGCCAGCAGTTACCCGCCCCGTCAGCCCCAGCATTTT
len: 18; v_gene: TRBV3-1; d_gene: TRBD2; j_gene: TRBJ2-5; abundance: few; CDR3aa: CASSQEGLAGHMGETQYF; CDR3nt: TGTGCCAGCAGCCAAGAGGGGTTAGCGGGACACATGGGCGAGACCCAGTACTTC
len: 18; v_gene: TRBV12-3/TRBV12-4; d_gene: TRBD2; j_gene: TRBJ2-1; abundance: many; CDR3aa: CASSIYGWTSGSSYEQFF; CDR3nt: TGTGCCAGCAGTATTTATGGGTGGACTAGCGGGAGCTCGTATGAGCAGTTCTTC
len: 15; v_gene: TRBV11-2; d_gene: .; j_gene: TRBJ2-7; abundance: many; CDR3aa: CASQAPGTPKYEQYF; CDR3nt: TGTGCCAGCCAAGCACCCGGGACACCAAAATACGAGCAGTACTTC
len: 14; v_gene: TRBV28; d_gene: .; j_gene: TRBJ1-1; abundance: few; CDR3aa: CASSLGGGGTEAFF; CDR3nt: TGTGCCAGCAGTTTAGGGGGCGGGGGCACTGAAGCTTTCTTT
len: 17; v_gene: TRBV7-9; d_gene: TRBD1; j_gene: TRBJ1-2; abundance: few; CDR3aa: CASSFRRDRGVSDGYTF; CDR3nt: TGTGCCAGCAGCTTTCGCCGGGACAGGGGTGTGTCTGACGGCTACACCTTC
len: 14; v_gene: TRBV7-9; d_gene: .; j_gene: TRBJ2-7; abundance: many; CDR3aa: CATVPDTLGSEQYF; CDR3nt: TGTGCCACCGTCCCGGATACCCTGGGCAGCGAGCAGTACTTC
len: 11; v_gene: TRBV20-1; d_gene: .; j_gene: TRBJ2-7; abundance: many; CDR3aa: CSASPRSEQYF; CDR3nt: TGCAGTGCTAGTCCTAGGAGCGAGCAGTACTTC
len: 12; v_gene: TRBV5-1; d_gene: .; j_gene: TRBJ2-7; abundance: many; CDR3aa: CASSLAGTEQYF; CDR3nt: TGCGCCAGCAGCTTGGCCGGGACAGAGCAGTACTTC
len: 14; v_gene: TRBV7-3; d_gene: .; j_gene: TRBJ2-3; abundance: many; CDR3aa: CASSLGDNTDTQYF; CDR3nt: TGTGCCAGCAGCTTAGGGGACAACACAGATACGCAGTATTTT
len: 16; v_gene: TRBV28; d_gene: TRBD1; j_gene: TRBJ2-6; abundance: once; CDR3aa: CASLGQGLSGANVLTF; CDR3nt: TGTGCCAGCCTAGGACAGGGACTTTCTGGGGCCAACGTCCTGACTTTC
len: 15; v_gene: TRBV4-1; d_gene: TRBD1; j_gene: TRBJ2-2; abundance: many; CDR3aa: CASSQDHRGTGELFF; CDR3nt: TGCGCCAGCAGCCAAGATCACAGGGGAACCGGGGAGCTGTTTTTT
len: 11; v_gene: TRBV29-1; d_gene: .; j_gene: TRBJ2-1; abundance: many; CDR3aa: CSVNRYNEQFF; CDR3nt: TGCAGCGTCAACAGGTACAATGAGCAGTTCTTC
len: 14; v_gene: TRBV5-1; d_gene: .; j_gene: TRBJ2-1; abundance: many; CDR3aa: CASSLGDGYNEQFF; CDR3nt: TGCGCCAGCAGCTTGGGTGACGGGTACAATGAGCAGTTCTTC
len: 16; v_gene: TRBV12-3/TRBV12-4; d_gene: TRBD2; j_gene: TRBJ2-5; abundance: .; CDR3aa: CASSPRGSGGQETQYF; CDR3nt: TGTGCCAGCAGTCCTCGAGGGAGCGGGGGTCAAGAGACCCAGTACTTC
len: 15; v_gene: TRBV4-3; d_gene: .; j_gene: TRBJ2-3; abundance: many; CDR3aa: CASSRAGGGTDTQYF; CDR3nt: TGCGCCAGCAGCCGAGCTGGAGGCGGCACAGATACGCAGTATTTT
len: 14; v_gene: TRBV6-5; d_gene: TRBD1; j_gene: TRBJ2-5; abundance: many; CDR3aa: CASSLQGRKETQYF; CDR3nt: TGTGCCAGCAGTTTACAGGGGCGGAAAGAGACCCAGTACTTC
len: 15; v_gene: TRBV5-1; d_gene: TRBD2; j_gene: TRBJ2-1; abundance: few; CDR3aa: CASFTGGAVTHEQFF; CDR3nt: TGCGCCAGCTTTACCGGGGGGGCCGTCACTCATGAGCAGTTCTTC
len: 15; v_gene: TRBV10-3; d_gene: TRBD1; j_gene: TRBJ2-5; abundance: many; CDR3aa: CAISDGRGPGETQYF; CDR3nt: TGTGCCATCAGTGATGGTAGGGGGCCGGGAGAGACCCAGTACTTC
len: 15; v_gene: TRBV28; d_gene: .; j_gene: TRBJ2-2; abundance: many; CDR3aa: CAIPRGGVGTGELFF; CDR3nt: TGTGCCATCCCGAGAGGGGGGGTCGGCACCGGGGAGCTGTTTTTT
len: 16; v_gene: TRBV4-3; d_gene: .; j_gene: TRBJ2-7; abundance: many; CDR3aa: CASSQDWVRSSYEQYF; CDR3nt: TGCGCCAGCAGCCAAGATTGGGTGAGGAGCTCCTACGAGCAGTACTTC
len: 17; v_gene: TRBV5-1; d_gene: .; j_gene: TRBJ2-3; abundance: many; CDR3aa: CASSIPQTGRGADTQYF; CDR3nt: TGCGCCAGCAGCATCCCCCAGACAGGTAGGGGGGCAGATACGCAGTATTTT
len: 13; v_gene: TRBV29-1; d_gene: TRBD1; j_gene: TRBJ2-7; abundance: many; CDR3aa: CSVRGTGVYEQYF; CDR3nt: TGCAGCGTTCGAGGGACAGGAGTCTACGAGCAGTACTTC
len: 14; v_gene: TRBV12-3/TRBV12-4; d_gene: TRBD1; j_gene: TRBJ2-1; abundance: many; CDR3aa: CASSPGTGVGREFF; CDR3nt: TGTGCCAGCAGTCCCGGGACAGGGGTCGGACGGGAGTTCTTC
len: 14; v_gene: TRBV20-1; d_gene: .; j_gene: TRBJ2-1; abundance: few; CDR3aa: CSAREYEIYNEQFF; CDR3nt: TGCAGTGCTAGAGAGTACGAAATTTACAATGAGCAGTTCTTC
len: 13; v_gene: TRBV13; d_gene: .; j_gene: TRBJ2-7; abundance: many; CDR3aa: CASSSNPGNEQYF; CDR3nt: TGTGCCAGCAGCTCTAACCCAGGCAACGAGCAGTACTTC
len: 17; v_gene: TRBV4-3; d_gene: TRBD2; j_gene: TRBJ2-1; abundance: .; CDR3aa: CASSQVRLAGGRGEQFF; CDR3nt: TGCGCCAGCAGCCAAGTTAGACTAGCGGGAGGAAGGGGTGAGCAGTTCTTC
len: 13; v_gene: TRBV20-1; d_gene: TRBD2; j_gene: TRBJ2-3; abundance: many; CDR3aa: CSSWTSGTDTQYF; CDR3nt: TGCAGTTCTTGGACTAGCGGCACAGATACGCAGTATTTT
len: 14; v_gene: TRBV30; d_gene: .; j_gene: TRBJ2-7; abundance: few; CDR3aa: CAWSDRGGLYEQYF; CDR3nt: TGTGCCTGGAGTGACAGGGGGGGACTCTACGAGCAGTACTTC
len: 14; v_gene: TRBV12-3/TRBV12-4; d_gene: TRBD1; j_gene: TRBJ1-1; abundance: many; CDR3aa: CASSQQGVRTEAFF; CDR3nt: TGTGCCAGCAGTCAACAGGGGGTACGCACTGAAGCTTTCTTT
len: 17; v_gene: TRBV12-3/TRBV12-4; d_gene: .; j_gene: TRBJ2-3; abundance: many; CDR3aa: CASSLPSAGLLTDTQYF; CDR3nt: TGTGCCAGCAGTCTCCCCTCTGCTGGACTACTCACAGATACGCAGTATTTT
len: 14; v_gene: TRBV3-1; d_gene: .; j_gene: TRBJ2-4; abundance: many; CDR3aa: CASSQGFGTHIQYF; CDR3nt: TGTGCCAGCAGCCAAGGCTTCGGGACACACATTCAGTACTTC
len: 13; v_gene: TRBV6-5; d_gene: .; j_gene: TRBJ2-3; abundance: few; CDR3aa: CASSYSARDTQYF; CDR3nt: TGTGCCAGCAGTTACTCGGCGCGAGATACGCAGTATTTT
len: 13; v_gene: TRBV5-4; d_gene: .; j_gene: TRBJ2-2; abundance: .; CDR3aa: CASSRVTTGELFF; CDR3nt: TGTGCCAGCAGCAGGGTGACCACCGGGGAGCTGTTTTTT
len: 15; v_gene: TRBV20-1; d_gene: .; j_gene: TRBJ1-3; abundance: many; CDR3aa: CSATVTGSSGNTIYF; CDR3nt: TGCAGTGCTACCGTCACAGGGTCCTCTGGAAACACCATATATTTT